This is a list of T cell receptor beta chains from one sample in a study of radiotherapy plus CTLA-4 blockade in lung cancer. Repertoires were generated with immunoSEQ multiplex PCR, while TCRdb's copy carries only in-frame clones and drops some. Of about 39,000 clones listed, 75% to 80% were seen once; the top ten hold more than 20%. Sequencing used peripheral blood, obtained from a patient treated with radiotherapy plus ipilimumab. Receptors were obtained from a human donor with non-small cell lung cancer that progressed on radiotherapy plus ipilimumab. Each CDR3 is given with its conserved first and last residue. Each record gives: D gene, clone size, J gene, V gene, CDR3 DNA, CDR3 protein. D genes are given only for firm matches. Only some rows state a clone size, as once, few, many or a class for expanded clones.

d_call: TRBD1; clone_size: .; j_call: TRBJ1-2; v_call: TRBV9; cdr3_nt: TGTGCCAGCAGCGACCCCGGGACAGGGGGCTTCTATGGCTACACCTTC; cdr3_aa: CASSDPGTGGFYGYTF
d_call: .; clone_size: few; j_call: TRBJ2-3; v_call: TRBV28; cdr3_nt: TGTGCCAGCAGGCGCTCAGGGGTCCCGGCCCCCGATACGCAGTATTTT; cdr3_aa: CASRRSGVPAPDTQYF
d_call: .; clone_size: .; j_call: TRBJ2-3; v_call: TRBV7-2; cdr3_nt: TGTGCCAGCAGCTTAGCCAGGACTTACACAGATACGCAGTATTTT; cdr3_aa: CASSLARTYTDTQYF
d_call: .; clone_size: .; j_call: TRBJ1-5; v_call: TRBV7-2; cdr3_nt: TGTGCCAGCAGAGCAGGGTCCAATCAGCCCCAGCATTTT; cdr3_aa: CASRAGSNQPQHF
d_call: TRBD1; clone_size: .; j_call: TRBJ1-1; v_call: TRBV29-1; cdr3_nt: TGCAGCGTTGAAAGGCCCTTCCGGGACAGGGGCTACACTGAAGCTTTCTTT; cdr3_aa: CSVERPFRDRGYTEAFF
d_call: .; clone_size: few; j_call: TRBJ1-3; v_call: TRBV4-3; cdr3_nt: TGCGCCAGCAGCCGGGGGGGGGATGGAAACACCATATATTTT; cdr3_aa: CASSRGGDGNTIYF
d_call: .; clone_size: .; j_call: TRBJ1-1; v_call: TRBV21-1; cdr3_nt: TGTGCCCTTAGATTGAACACTGAAGCTTTCTTT; cdr3_aa: CALRLNTEAFF
d_call: .; clone_size: .; j_call: TRBJ2-7; v_call: TRBV18; cdr3_nt: TGTGCCAGCTCCCGAGTCAAGGGGGAACGGGCCTACGAGCAGTACTTC; cdr3_aa: CASSRVKGERAYEQYF
d_call: TRBD1; clone_size: .; j_call: TRBJ1-2; v_call: TRBV18; cdr3_nt: TGTGCCAGCTCTGGGACAGGGAACTATGGCTACACCTTC; cdr3_aa: CASSGTGNYGYTF
d_call: TRBD2; clone_size: .; j_call: TRBJ2-1; v_call: TRBV5-1; cdr3_nt: TGCGCCAGCAGCTTGGGCCCCGGGACTAGCGGGGGTACTGATGAGCAGTTCTTC; cdr3_aa: CASSLGPGTSGGTDEQFF
d_call: .; clone_size: .; j_call: TRBJ1-6; v_call: TRBV15; cdr3_nt: TGTGCCACCAGCAGAGATCGGGGGGGAGGGGTCGGGTCACCCCTCCACTTT; cdr3_aa: CATSRDRGGGVGSPLHF
d_call: .; clone_size: .; j_call: TRBJ2-1; v_call: TRBV6-5; cdr3_nt: TGTGCCAGCAGTTACTCTCCTATATCCGACAATGAGCAGTTCTTC; cdr3_aa: CASSYSPISDNEQFF
d_call: TRBD1; clone_size: .; j_call: TRBJ2-3; v_call: TRBV9; cdr3_nt: TGTGCCAGCAGCGTAGAAGGGGGCCGCGGCACAGATACGCAGTATTTT; cdr3_aa: CASSVEGGRGTDTQYF
d_call: .; clone_size: .; j_call: TRBJ1-1; v_call: TRBV19; cdr3_nt: TGTGCCAGTAGTAAGCTGTACGTTCCCACTGAAGCTTTCTTT; cdr3_aa: CASSKLYVPTEAFF
d_call: .; clone_size: .; j_call: TRBJ1-1; v_call: TRBV5-1; cdr3_nt: TGCGCCAGCAGCTTGCAGGGCATGAACACTGAAGCTTTCTTT; cdr3_aa: CASSLQGMNTEAFF
d_call: .; clone_size: few; j_call: TRBJ2-1; v_call: TRBV28; cdr3_nt: TGTGCCAGCAGTTTTGAGCAGGGAAGGAATGAGCAGTTCTTC; cdr3_aa: CASSFEQGRNEQFF
d_call: .; clone_size: .; j_call: TRBJ2-1; v_call: TRBV9; cdr3_nt: TGTGCCAGCAGCGTAGACTCCTTGAGTGAGCAGTTCTTC; cdr3_aa: CASSVDSLSEQFF
d_call: TRBD1; clone_size: .; j_call: TRBJ2-1; v_call: TRBV4-1; cdr3_nt: TGCGCCAGCAGCCAAGATCTGGGTAGGGGGCAAGGCGAGCAGTTCTTC; cdr3_aa: CASSQDLGRGQGEQFF
d_call: TRBD1; clone_size: few; j_call: TRBJ1-3; v_call: TRBV15; cdr3_nt: TGTGCCACCAGCAGACTTGGACAGGCCCTCTCTGGAAACACCATATATTTT; cdr3_aa: CATSRLGQALSGNTIYF
d_call: .; clone_size: .; j_call: TRBJ1-2; v_call: TRBV7-3; cdr3_nt: TGTGCCAGCAGCTTGGGCAGTCTAGGGGATGGCTACACCTTC; cdr3_aa: CASSLGSLGDGYTF
d_call: TRBD2; clone_size: .; j_call: TRBJ2-7; v_call: TRBV6-5; cdr3_nt: TGTGCCAGCAGTTTGGGCGGGAGCGGATACGAGCAGTACTTC; cdr3_aa: CASSLGGSGYEQYF
d_call: .; clone_size: .; j_call: TRBJ1-5; v_call: TRBV7-8; cdr3_nt: TGTGCCAGCAGCTCGGGAGATCAGCCCCAGCATTTT; cdr3_aa: CASSSGDQPQHF
d_call: .; clone_size: .; j_call: TRBJ1-4; v_call: TRBV19; cdr3_nt: TGTGCCAGTAGTATAGAGGGCGCAACTAATGAAAAACTGTTTTTT; cdr3_aa: CASSIEGATNEKLFF
d_call: TRBD2; clone_size: .; j_call: TRBJ2-1; v_call: TRBV29-1; cdr3_nt: TGCAGCGTTCCGGGGACTAGCGGGGGGGCCTACAATGAGCAGTTCTTC; cdr3_aa: CSVPGTSGGAYNEQFF
d_call: .; clone_size: .; j_call: TRBJ1-2; v_call: TRBV7-2; cdr3_nt: TGTGCCAGCAGCATAGGGACACGAACACTTAACTATGGCTACACCTTC; cdr3_aa: CASSIGTRTLNYGYTF
d_call: TRBD1; clone_size: .; j_call: TRBJ2-7; v_call: TRBV5-1; cdr3_nt: TGCGCCAGCAGCCCAGGGACAGGGGGAAGGGAGCAGTACTTC; cdr3_aa: CASSPGTGGREQYF
d_call: TRBD2; clone_size: once; j_call: TRBJ2-5; v_call: TRBV7-6; cdr3_nt: TGTGCCAGCAGCTTAGATGGTGGCGGGGGGGAGCAGTACTTC; cdr3_aa: CASSLDGGGGEQYF
d_call: .; clone_size: .; j_call: TRBJ2-1; v_call: TRBV21-1; cdr3_nt: TGTGCCAGCATAAGAACGCGGGGATCTCGAGTAAAACAATACAATGAGCAGTTCTTC; cdr3_aa: CASIRTRGSRVKQYNEQFF
d_call: TRBD1; clone_size: .; j_call: TRBJ2-1; v_call: TRBV5-1; cdr3_nt: TGCGCCAGCAGCTTGGCACAGGGGATGAACAATGAGCAGTTCTTC; cdr3_aa: CASSLAQGMNNEQFF